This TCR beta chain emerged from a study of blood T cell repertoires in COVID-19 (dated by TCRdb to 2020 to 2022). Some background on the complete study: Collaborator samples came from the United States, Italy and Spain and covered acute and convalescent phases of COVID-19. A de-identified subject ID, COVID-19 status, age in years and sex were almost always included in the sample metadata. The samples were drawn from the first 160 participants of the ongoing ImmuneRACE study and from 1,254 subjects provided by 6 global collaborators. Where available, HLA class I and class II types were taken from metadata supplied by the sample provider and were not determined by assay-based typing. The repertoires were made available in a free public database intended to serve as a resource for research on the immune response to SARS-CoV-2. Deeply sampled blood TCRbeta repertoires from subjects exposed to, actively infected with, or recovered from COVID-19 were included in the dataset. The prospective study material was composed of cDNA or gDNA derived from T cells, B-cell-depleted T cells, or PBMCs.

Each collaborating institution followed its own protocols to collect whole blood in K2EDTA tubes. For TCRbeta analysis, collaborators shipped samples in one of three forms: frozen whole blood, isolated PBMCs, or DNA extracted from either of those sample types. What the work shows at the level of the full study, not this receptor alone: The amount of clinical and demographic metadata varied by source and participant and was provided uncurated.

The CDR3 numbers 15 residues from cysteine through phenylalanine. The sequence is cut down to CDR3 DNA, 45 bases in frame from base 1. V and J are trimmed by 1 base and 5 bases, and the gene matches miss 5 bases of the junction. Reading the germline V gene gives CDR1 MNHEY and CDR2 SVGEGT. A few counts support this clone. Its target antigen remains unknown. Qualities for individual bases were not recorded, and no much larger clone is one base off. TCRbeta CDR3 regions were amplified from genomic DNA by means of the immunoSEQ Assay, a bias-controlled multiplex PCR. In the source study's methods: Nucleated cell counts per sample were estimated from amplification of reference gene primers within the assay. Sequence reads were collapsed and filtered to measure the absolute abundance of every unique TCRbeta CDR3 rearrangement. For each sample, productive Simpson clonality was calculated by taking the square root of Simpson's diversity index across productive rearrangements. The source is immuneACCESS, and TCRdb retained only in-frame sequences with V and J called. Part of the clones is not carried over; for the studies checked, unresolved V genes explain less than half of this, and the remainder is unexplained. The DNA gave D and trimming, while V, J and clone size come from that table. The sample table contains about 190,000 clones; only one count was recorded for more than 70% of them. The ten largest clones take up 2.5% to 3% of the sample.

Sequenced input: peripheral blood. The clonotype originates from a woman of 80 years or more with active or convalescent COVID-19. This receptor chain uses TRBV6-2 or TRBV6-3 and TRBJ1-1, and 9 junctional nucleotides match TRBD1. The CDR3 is CASSYYLTGGTEAFF. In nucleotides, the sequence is TGTGCCAGCAGTTACTACTTGACAGGGGGAACTGAAGCTTTCTTT.